The rows below give T cell receptor beta chains drawn from one sample of a study of blood T cells in healthy people across ages. TCRdb recomputed calls from the 5' RACE reads with MiXCR, one row per CDR3 protein. This sample has approximately 1.5 million distinct CDR3 sequences, with approximately 43% found just once. Sequencing used blood. The source of these receptors is a woman between 18 and 29 years old in good health. The CDR3 runs from the conserved cysteine through the conserved F or W. A D gene is named only where the DNA matches it firmly. For some rows the clone size is stated as once, few or many, or as a class when expanded; others skip it.

TRBD1	TRBJ2-7	NA	TRBV6-5	CASSYWGQGYYEQYF	TGTGCCAGCAGTTACTGGGGACAGGGCTATTACGAGCAGTACTTC
NA	TRBJ1-2	NA	TRBV27	CASSLEQVVYGYTF	TGTGCCAGCAGTTTAGAACAGGTTGTGTATGGCTACACCTTC
NA	TRBJ2-2	NA	TRBV2	CASRDLYGELFF	TGTGCCAGCAGGGACCTTTACGGGGAGCTGTTTTTT
NA	TRBJ2-6	NA	TRBV6-5	CASSLHISSGANVLTF	TGTGCCAGCAGTTTGCACATCAGCTCTGGGGCCAACGTCCTGACTTTC
TRBD1	TRBJ1-2	NA	TRBV7-2	CASSLGGGAYGYTF	TGTGCCAGCAGCTTAGGAGGGGGCGCTTATGGCTACACCTTC
TRBD1	TRBJ1-2	NA	TRBV20-1	CSAGAQQGYGYTF	TGCAGTGCTGGAGCCCAACAGGGGTATGGCTACACCTTC
NA	TRBJ1-1	NA	TRBV6-5	CASSYSMYRAEAFF	TGTGCCAGCAGTTACTCGATGTACAGGGCTGAAGCTTTCTTT
TRBD1	TRBJ1-3	few	TRBV11-2	CASSTRTGAGNTIYF	TGTGCCAGCAGCACCCGGACAGGCGCCGGAAACACCATATATTTT
NA	TRBJ2-1	NA	TRBV11-2	CASSFPPGYNEQFF	TGTGCCAGCAGCTTCCCCCCGGGATACAATGAGCAGTTCTTC
TRBD2	TRBJ2-7	NA	TRBV5-6	CASSLAYGGRPGLNSYSYEQYF	TGTGCCAGCAGCTTGGCCTATGGGGGGAGGCCGGGACTAAACAGTTACTCCTACGAGCAGTACTTC
NA	TRBJ1-1	NA	TRBV7-9	CASSLLGGDTEAFF	TGTGCCAGCAGCCTATTAGGAGGGGACACTGAAGCTTTCTTT
NA	TRBJ1-1	NA	TRBV10-3	CAISRDEMNTEAFF	TGTGCCATCAGTAGGGACGAGATGAACACTGAAGCTTTCTTT
TRBD1	TRBJ2-7	few	TRBV7-2	CASSSGTGGSGEQYF	TGTGCCAGCAGCTCGGGGACAGGGGGCTCGGGCGAGCAGTACTTC
NA	TRBJ1-4	NA	TRBV4-3	CASSQYRRGINEKLFF	TGCGCCAGCAGCCAATACCGACGGGGCATTAATGAAAAACTGTTTTTT
NA	TRBJ2-1	NA	TRBV12-3/TRBV12-4	CASSRTSSVAYNEQFF	TGTGCCAGCAGCCGAACTAGCTCTGTTGCCTACAATGAGCAGTTCTTC
TRBD1	TRBJ1-2	NA	TRBV20-1	CSARVRAGGYGYTF	TGCAGTGCTAGGGTCCGGGCAGGGGGCTATGGCTACACCTTC
TRBD2	TRBJ2-1	many	TRBV7-2	CASRFGLAGVNEQFF	TGTGCCAGCAGGTTTGGACTAGCGGGTGTAAATGAGCAGTTCTTC
NA	TRBJ1-6	many	TRBV7-9	CASSLVRGKNSPLHF	TGTGCCAGCAGCTTAGTACGGGGGAAGAATTCACCCCTCCACTTT
NA	TRBJ2-1	NA	TRBV4-3	CASSQEERHNEQFF	TGCGCCAGCAGCCAAGAGGAGCGGCACAATGAGCAGTTCTTC
NA	TRBJ2-3	NA	TRBV9	CASSVDGRAPDTQYF	TGTGCCAGCAGCGTAGACGGCAGGGCACCAGATACGCAGTATTTT
NA	TRBJ2-7	few	TRBV7-9	CASSPGAGNEQYF	TGTGCCAGCAGCCCCGGAGCTGGTAACGAGCAGTACTTC
TRBD1	TRBJ2-7	NA	TRBV7-9	CASSPGQGNSYNEQYF	TGTGCCAGCAGCCCGGGACAGGGGAACTCCTACAATGAGCAGTACTTC
NA	TRBJ2-1	NA	TRBV29-1	CSVVTWVSYNEQFF	TGCAGCGTTGTGACGTGGGTCTCTTACAATGAGCAGTTCTTC
NA	TRBJ1-1	NA	TRBV6-6	CASSYLRDTEAFF	TGTGCCAGCAGTTACCTGCGGGACACTGAAGCTTTCTTT
NA	TRBJ1-5	few	TRBV4-2	CASSQDLTGRYNQPQHF	TGTGCCAGCAGCCAAGATCTTACAGGGAGGTACAACCAGCCCCAGCATTTT
TRBD2	TRBJ2-2	few	TRBV12-3/TRBV12-4	CASSLPTSGRTGELFF	TGTGCCAGCAGTCTCCCGACTAGCGGGAGGACCGGGGAGCTGTTTTTT
TRBD2	TRBJ2-1	once	TRBV19	CASSIGTGGSVNEQFF	TGTGCCAGTAGTATAGGTACGGGGGGGAGTGTCAATGAGCAGTTCTTC
NA	TRBJ2-3	NA	TRBV29-1	CSGEGVLTDTQYF	TGCAGCGGAGAGGGGGTACTCACAGATACGCAGTATTTT
TRBD1	TRBJ2-1	few	TRBV28	CASSPTGVSSYNEQFF	TGTGCCAGCAGTCCTACAGGGGTAAGCTCCTACAATGAGCAGTTCTTC
TRBD1	TRBJ2-1	NA	TRBV14	CASSQKLGQGSYNEQFF	TGTGCCAGCAGCCAAAAGTTGGGACAGGGGTCCTACAATGAGCAGTTCTTC
TRBD1	TRBJ2-5	few	TRBV2	CASSQSTGETQYF	TGTGCCAGCAGCCAGTCGACAGGGGAGACCCAGTACTTC
TRBD2	TRBJ2-7	few	TRBV27	CASSWRAGGGYEQYF	TGTGCCAGCAGTTGGAGAGCGGGAGGAGGCTACGAGCAGTACTTC
TRBD2	TRBJ2-3	NA	TRBV9	CASSSWSGGDTDTQYF	TGTGCCAGCAGCTCCTGGAGCGGGGGAGACACAGATACGCAGTATTTT
NA	TRBJ2-7	few	TRBV4-1	CASSQGGVGTRDEQYF	TGCGCCAGCAGCCAAGGGGGCGTTGGAACTCGGGACGAGCAGTACTTC
NA	TRBJ2-3	once	TRBV9	CASSDSAMLRTDTQYF	TGTGCCAGCAGCGACTCCGCTATGCTTCGCACAGATACGCAGTATTTT
NA	TRBJ2-3	few	TRBV4-1	CASSHHRTRLSTDTQYF	TGCGCCAGCAGCCACCACAGGACACGTCTCAGCACAGATACGCAGTATTTT
NA	TRBJ1-6	NA	TRBV27	CASSFYRQNNSPLHF	TGTGCCAGCAGTTTTTACAGACAGAATAATTCACCCCTCCACTTT
NA	TRBJ2-5	NA	TRBV7-2	CASSLAGLSSSQETQYF	TGTGCCAGCAGCTTAGCGGGTTTGTCTAGCAGTCAGGAGACCCAGTACTTC
NA	TRBJ1-2	NA	TRBV7-8	CASSLGSRDIVTF	TGTGCCAGCAGCTTAGGGTCCCGGGACATCGTCACCTTC
TRBD1	TRBJ2-1	NA	TRBV2	CASAGQGGYNELYF	TGTGCCAGCGCTGGACAGGGGGGCTACAATGAGCTGTACTTC
NA	TRBJ2-2	few	TRBV2	CASSDRQGGRTGELFF	TGTGCCAGCAGTGACCGGCAGGGCGGAAGGACCGGGGAGCTGTTTTTT
NA	TRBJ2-3	few	TRBV2	CASSEAGSPDTQYF	TGTGCCAGCAGTGAAGCAGGAAGTCCCGATACGCAGTATTTT
NA	TRBJ2-3	NA	TRBV12-3/TRBV12-4	CASSFFTGGYTDTQYF	TGTGCCAGCAGTTTTTTTACTGGCGGATACACAGATACGCAGTATTTT
NA	TRBJ1-2	NA	TRBV7-2	CASSVQGGFEGYTF	TGTGCCAGCAGCGTACAGGGTGGATTTGAGGGCTACACCTTC
NA	TRBJ2-5	NA	TRBV28	CASSLLSGNQETQYF	TGTGCCAGCAGTTTATTGTCCGGGAACCAAGAGACCCAGTACTTC
NA	TRBJ1-2	NA	TRBV27	CASRLATGFYGYTF	TGTGCCAGCAGACTCGCGACCGGTTTCTATGGCTACACCTTC
TRBD2	TRBJ2-5	few	TRBV6-2/TRBV6-3	CASSPTRTSGSPETQYF	TGTGCCAGCAGTCCCACTAGGACTAGCGGGAGTCCAGAGACCCAGTACTTC
NA	TRBJ1-2	NA	TRBV6-2/TRBV6-3	CASSYQQSYGYTF	TGTGCCAGCAGTTACCAACAGTCCTATGGCTACACCTTC
TRBD2	TRBJ2-7	NA	TRBV29-1	CSAKGLAGAFEQYF	TGCAGCGCTAAGGGACTAGCGGGAGCATTCGAGCAGTACTTC
NA	TRBJ1-3	NA	TRBV15	CATSRVDGNTIYF	TGTGCCACCAGCAGAGTGGATGGAAACACCATATATTTT
TRBD2	TRBJ2-1	NA	TRBV29-1	CSVEPARRPAGGFNEQFF	TGCAGCGTTGAACCTGCCAGGAGACCAGCGGGAGGGTTCAATGAGCAGTTCTTC
NA	TRBJ2-7	few	TRBV6-4	CASLNQRWSSYEQYF	TGTGCCAGTTTGAACCAAAGGTGGAGCTCCTACGAGCAGTACTTC
TRBD1	TRBJ1-2	NA	TRBV9	CASSVGGTGFNYGYTF	TGTGCCAGCAGCGTAGGCGGGACAGGGTTTAACTATGGCTACACCTTC
NA	TRBJ1-1	once	TRBV20-1	CSAARQVEGPEAFF	TGCAGTGCTGCAAGACAGGTGGAGGGGCCTGAAGCTTTCTTT
NA	TRBJ2-2	once	TRBV4-1	CASSLGPETGELFF	TGCGCCAGCAGCCTCGGTCCCGAAACCGGGGAGCTGTTTTTT
TRBD2	TRBJ2-7	NA	TRBV2	CASSEKLAGAYEQYF	TGTGCCAGCAGTGAAAAGCTGGCGGGGGCCTACGAGCAGTACTTC
NA	TRBJ1-3	NA	TRBV7-2	CASSLAGGARGNTIYF	TGTGCCAGCAGCTTAGCGGGGGGGGCAAGGGGAAACACCATATATTTT
TRBD1	TRBJ1-2	NA	TRBV6-9	CASSRGTVDYGYTF	TGTGCCAGCAGCCGGGGGACAGTCGACTATGGCTACACCTTC